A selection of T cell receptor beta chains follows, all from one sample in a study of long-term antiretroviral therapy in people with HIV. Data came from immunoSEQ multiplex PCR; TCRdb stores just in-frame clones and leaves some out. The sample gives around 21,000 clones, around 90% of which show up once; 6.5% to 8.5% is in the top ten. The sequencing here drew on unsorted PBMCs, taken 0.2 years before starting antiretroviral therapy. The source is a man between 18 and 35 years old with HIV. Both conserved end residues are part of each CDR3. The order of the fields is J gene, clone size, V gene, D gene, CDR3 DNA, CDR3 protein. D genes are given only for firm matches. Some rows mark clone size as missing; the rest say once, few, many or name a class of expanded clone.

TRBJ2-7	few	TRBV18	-	TGTGCCAGCTCACCAAAGGGGTCCTACGAGCAGTACTTC	CASSPKGSYEQYF
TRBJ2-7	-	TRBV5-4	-	TGTGCCAGCAGCTTGGATGGGACTGAACCCACCTACGAGCAGTACTTC	CASSLDGTEPTYEQYF
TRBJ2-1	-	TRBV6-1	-	TGTGCCAGCAGTGAACTTACTTACAATGAGCAGTTCTTC	CASSELTYNEQFF
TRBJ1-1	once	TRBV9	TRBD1	TGTGCCAGCAGCATTGTCCTACAGGGGGCCGGTGAAGCTTTCTTT	CASSIVLQGAGEAFF
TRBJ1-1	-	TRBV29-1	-	TGCAGCACTCAACGGTGGGCGAACACTGAAGCTTTCTTT	CSTQRWANTEAFF
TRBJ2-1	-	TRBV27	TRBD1	TGTGCCACCGCCACGAGACAGGGGTCCTACAATGAGCAGTTCTTC	CATATRQGSYNEQFF
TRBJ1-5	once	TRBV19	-	TGTGCCAGTCGGACAGCGGAGTATAGCAATCAGCCCCAGCATTTT	CASRTAEYSNQPQHF
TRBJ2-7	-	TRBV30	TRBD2	TGTGCCTCGGCGGGAGGTACCTACGAGCAGTACTTC	CASAGGTYEQYF
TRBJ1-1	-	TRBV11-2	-	TGTGCCAGCAGCTTAGTAAGGGGGGGTGAAGCTTTCTTT	CASSLVRGGEAFF
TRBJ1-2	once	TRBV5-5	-	TGTGCCAGCAACTCGGGATGGGGTCCGTCGTCCTATGGCTACACCTTC	CASNSGWGPSSYGYTF
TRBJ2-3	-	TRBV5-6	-	TGTGCCAGCAGCCCGAATCTTAGCGGTAGCACAGATACGCAGTATTTT	CASSPNLSGSTDTQYF
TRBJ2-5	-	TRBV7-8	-	TGTGCCAGCAGCCTTCACACCGGGACCTTACAAGAGACCCAGTACTTC	CASSLHTGTLQETQYF
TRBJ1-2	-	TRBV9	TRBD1	TGTGCCAGCAGCTATACAGGGGGCGACTATGGCTACACCTTC	CASSYTGGDYGYTF
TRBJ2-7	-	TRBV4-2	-	TGTGCCAGCAGCCCCGAACAAACAACAGGGTTCAACGAGCAGTACTTC	CASSPEQTTGFNEQYF
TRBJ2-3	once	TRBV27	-	TGTGCCAGCAGGGGCGGGCCGGCGGAAGATACGCAGTATTTT	CASRGGPAEDTQYF
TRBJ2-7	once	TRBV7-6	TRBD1	TGTGCCAGCAGCTCCAACTCCGGGGACAGGCCCTACGAGCAGTACTTC	CASSSNSGDRPYEQYF
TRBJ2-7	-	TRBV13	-	TGTGCCAGCAGCTCCGTCGGGATACTTTACGAGCAGTACTTC	CASSSVGILYEQYF
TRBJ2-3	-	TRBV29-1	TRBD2	TGCAGCGTTGAAATGGTAGCGGGGAACCTATACACAGATACGCAGTATTTT	CSVEMVAGNLYTDTQYF
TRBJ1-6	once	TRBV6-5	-	TGTGCCAGCAGTTCCTTCCAGGGCTTCAATAATTCACCCCTCCACTTT	CASSSFQGFNNSPLHF
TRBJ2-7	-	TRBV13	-	TGTGCCAGCAGCCCGGAAATCGGCGTGAGCGAGCAGTACTTC	CASSPEIGVSEQYF
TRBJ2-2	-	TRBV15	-	TGTGCCACCAGCAGAAGGAAACTAGTTTCTTCCGGGGAGCTGTTTTTT	CATSRRKLVSSGELFF
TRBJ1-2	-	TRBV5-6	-	TGTGCCAGCAGAACGGACAGTAACTATGGCTACACCTTC	CASRTDSNYGYTF
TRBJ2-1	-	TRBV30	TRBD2	TGTGCCTGGACCAAAATGAGCGGGATCTACAATGAGCAGTTCTTC	CAWTKMSGIYNEQFF
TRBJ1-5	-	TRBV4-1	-	TGCGCCAGCAGCCAAGCCCATTCTAGCAATCAGCCCCAGCATTTT	CASSQAHSSNQPQHF
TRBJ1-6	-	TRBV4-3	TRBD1	TGCGCCAGCAGCCAAGATCCGGCCACAGGGGGTAATTCACCCCTCCACTTT	CASSQDPATGGNSPLHF
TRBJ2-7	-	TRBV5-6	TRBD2	TGTGCCAGCAGGGCCCGTGGGGGAGGGCCCTACGAGCAGTACTTC	CASRARGGGPYEQYF
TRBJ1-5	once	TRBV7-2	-	TGTGCCAGCAGCCCCGACGGGTCAGGCAATCAGCCCCAGCATTTT	CASSPDGSGNQPQHF
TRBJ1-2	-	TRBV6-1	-	TGTGCCAGCAGTGAGACGGGGGCGCAATTCTATGGCTACACCTTC	CASSETGAQFYGYTF
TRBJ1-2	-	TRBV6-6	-	TGTGCCAGCAGTCCGGGACACGGGGTTCATGGCTACACCTTC	CASSPGHGVHGYTF
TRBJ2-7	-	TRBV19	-	TGTGCCAGTAGTGAACAGCCCTCCTACGAGCAGTACTTC	CASSEQPSYEQYF
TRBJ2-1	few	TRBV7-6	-	TGTGCCAGCAGCTTAGCGGGACTGATCAATGAGCAGTTCTTC	CASSLAGLINEQFF
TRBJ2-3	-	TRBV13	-	TGTGCCAGCAGCTTAGGGCCCGGGACATCGAACACAGATACGCAGTATTTT	CASSLGPGTSNTDTQYF
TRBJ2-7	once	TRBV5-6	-	TGTGCCAGCAGCTTGCGTCAGCTCAACGAGCAGTACTTC	CASSLRQLNEQYF
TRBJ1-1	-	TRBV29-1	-	TGCAGCGTTGATTCCGAGCAGCTCCTACTTAACACTGAAGCTTTCTTT	CSVDSEQLLLNTEAFF
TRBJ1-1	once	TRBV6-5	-	TGTGCCAGCAGTCGGGAGTCTGAAGCTTTCTTT	CASSRESEAFF
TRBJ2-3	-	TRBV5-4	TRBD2	TGTGCCAGCAGATCAGGACTAGCGGGGGGACCTAGCACAGATACGCAGTATTTT	CASRSGLAGGPSTDTQYF
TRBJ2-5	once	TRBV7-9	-	TGTGCCAGCAGCGCAGGGGGGCGGGAGACCCAGTACTTC	CASSAGGRETQYF
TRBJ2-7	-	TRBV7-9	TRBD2	TGTGCCAGCAGCTTAGGGGTAGCGGGAGTTCCCAGGAGCTCCTACGAGCAGTACTTC	CASSLGVAGVPRSSYEQYF
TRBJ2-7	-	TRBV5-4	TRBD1	TGTGCCAGCAGCACGGAGGACAGGGACTACGAGCAGTACTTC	CASSTEDRDYEQYF
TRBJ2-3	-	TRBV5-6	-	TGTGCCAGCAGCTTGGTCTATACGGATACGCAGTATTTT	CASSLVYTDTQYF
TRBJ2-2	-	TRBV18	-	TGTGCCAGCTCACCATCTTTGGGCAACACCGGGGAGCTGTTTTTT	CASSPSLGNTGELFF
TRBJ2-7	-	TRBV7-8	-	TGTGCCAGCAGCTTAGCCACCGCCTTCTTGGGAGACGAGCAGTACTTC	CASSLATAFLGDEQYF
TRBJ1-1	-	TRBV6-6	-	TGTGCCAGCATGAGTTCGGGGAAAGCTTTCTTT	CASMSSGKAFF
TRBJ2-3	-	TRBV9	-	TGTGCCAGCAGCTCTTCCACAGATACGCAGTATTTT	CASSSSTDTQYF
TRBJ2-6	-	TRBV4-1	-	TGCGCCAGCAGCCAAGTGGGTGGGGCCAACGTCCTGACTTTC	CASSQVGGANVLTF
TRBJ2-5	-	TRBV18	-	TGTGCCAGCTCACGCACATCGCAAGAGACCCAGTACTTC	CASSRTSQETQYF
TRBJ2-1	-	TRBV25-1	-	TGTGCCAGCAGTGAGTGGGTGCGGGATTATCTGGTGCAGTTCTTC	CASSEWVRDYLVQFF
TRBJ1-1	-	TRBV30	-	TGTGCCTGTGGGGAGGTTGAAGCTTTCTTT	CACGEVEAFF
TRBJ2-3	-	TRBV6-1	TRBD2	TGTGCCAGCAGTGAGTGGGCGGGACTAGCGGGGGCCCGTGGGAATACGCAGTATTTT	CASSEWAGLAGARGNTQYF
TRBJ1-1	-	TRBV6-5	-	TGTGCCAGCAGTTTGTGGTCTTCGATGAACACTGAAGCTTTCTTT	CASSLWSSMNTEAFF
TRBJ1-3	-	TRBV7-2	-	TGTGCCAGCAGCTTCGGTCAGGGTGGAAACACCATATATTTT	CASSFGQGGNTIYF
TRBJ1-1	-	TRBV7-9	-	TGTGCCAGCAAATTGGAGGGTTCCCTCGAAGCTTTCTTT	CASKLEGSLEAFF
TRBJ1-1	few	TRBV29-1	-	TGCAGCGTTGTGGGCCCCATGAACACTGAAGCTTTCTTT	CSVVGPMNTEAFF
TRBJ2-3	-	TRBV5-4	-	TGTGCCAGCAGGTTACGGGGCGGCACAGATACGCAGTATTTT	CASRLRGGTDTQYF
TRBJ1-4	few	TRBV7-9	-	TGTGCCAGCAGCCCAACGCTATCAACTAATGAAAAACTGTTTTTT	CASSPTLSTNEKLFF
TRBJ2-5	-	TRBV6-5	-	TGTGCCAGCACCGACGTAAAAGAGACCCAGTACTTC	CASTDVKETQYF
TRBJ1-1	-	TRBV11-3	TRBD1	TGTGCCAGCAGCTTAGGAGGGGGACAGGGGACGGATGAAGCTTTCTTT	CASSLGGGQGTDEAFF